A selection of T cell receptor beta chains follows, all from one sample in a study of blood T cell repertoires in COVID-19. Profiled with immunoSEQ multiplex PCR; TCRdb holds only in-frame clones, not every one. The sample lists approximately 90,000 clones, over 75% seen once, with approximately 7.4% in the top ten. Input material: peripheral blood. Source of these receptors: a human donor with acute or convalescent COVID-19. The donor label of this sample is uncertain. Each CDR3 is given with its conserved first and last residue. The order of the fields is CDR3 protein, CDR3 DNA, clone size, V gene, J gene, D gene. The D gene is left open where the match is weak. Size is omitted from some rows. Given values are once, few, many or a class for expanded clones.

CASSKQVNTEAFF	TGTGCCAGCAGTAAACAGGTGAACACTGAAGCTTTCTTT	once	TRBV6-2/TRBV6-3	TRBJ1-1	.
CASSETYRAREAFF	TGTGCCAGCAGTGAAACCTACAGGGCCAGGGAAGCTTTCTTT	.	TRBV28	TRBJ1-1	.
CASQQGGFNGGARKTQYF	TGTGCCAGCCAGCAGGGAGGGTTTAACGGGGGGGCCCGGAAGACCCAGTACTTC	.	TRBV11-2	TRBJ2-5	TRBD2
CSATAGAVNTGELFF	TGCAGCGCGACAGCGGGGGCGGTGAACACCGGGGAGCTGTTTTTT	once	TRBV29-1	TRBJ2-2	TRBD2
CASSLRQGGANEKLFF	TGTGCCAGCAGCCTTCGACAGGGTGGGGCTAATGAAAAACTGTTTTTT	once	TRBV7-2	TRBJ1-4	TRBD1
CASRHRDHTEAFF	TGTGCCAGTAGACACAGGGACCACACTGAAGCTTTCTTT	.	TRBV19	TRBJ1-1	.
CASSLARTKDSPLHF	TGTGCCAGCAGCTTAGCGAGGACAAAAGATTCACCCCTCCACTTT	few	TRBV7-9	TRBJ1-6	.
CASRGVGLNSGGVWNYGYTF	TGTGCCAGCCGAGGCGTGGGATTGAACTCCGGGGGTGTTTGGAACTATGGCTACACCTTC	.	TRBV5-5	TRBJ1-2	.
CASSEAFKPTEAFF	TGTGCCAGCAGTGAAGCGTTCAAGCCCACTGAAGCTTTCTTT	.	TRBV6-1	TRBJ1-1	.
CAIRTGSQETQYF	TGTGCCATCAGGACAGGTAGCCAAGAGACCCAGTACTTC	once	TRBV10-3	TRBJ2-5	.
CASRKSSSYNSPLHF	TGTGCCAGCAGAAAGTCTAGCTCCTATAATTCACCCCTCCACTTT	.	TRBV28	TRBJ1-6	.
CASSQGQLPDTQYF	TGTGCCAGCAGCCAAGGACAGTTGCCGGATACGCAGTATTTT	.	TRBV3-1/TRBV3-2	TRBJ2-3	.
CASSFGPGGYEQYF	TGTGCCAGCAGCTTTGGTCCGGGGGGCTACGAGCAGTACTTC	.	TRBV5-5	TRBJ2-7	TRBD2
CASSLGAGPTGELFF	TGCGCCAGCAGCTTGGGGGCAGGGCCCACCGGGGAGCTGTTTTTT	.	TRBV5-1	TRBJ2-2	.
CATVDRTYGYTF	TGTGCCACCGTGGACAGAACCTATGGCTACACCTTC	.	TRBV6-5	TRBJ1-2	.
CASSIEGIGSNQPQHF	TGCGCCAGCTCCATTGAGGGAATAGGTAGCAATCAGCCCCAGCATTTT	many	TRBV5-1	TRBJ1-5	.
CASTSTANYGYTF	TGTGCCAGCACATCGACAGCTAACTATGGCTACACCTTC	.	TRBV28	TRBJ1-2	.
CASSKQGAGQETQYF	TGTGCCAGCAGTAAACAGGGGGCGGGTCAAGAGACCCAGTACTTC	.	TRBV27	TRBJ2-5	TRBD1
CAAQLGGYGYTF	TGTGCCGCTCAACTGGGGGGGTATGGCTACACCTTC	.	TRBV28	TRBJ1-2	.
CASSNPGQLSGNTIYF	TGTGCCAGTAGTAACCCGGGACAGCTCTCTGGAAACACCATATATTTT	.	TRBV19	TRBJ1-3	TRBD1
CASSSPRPAGGETQYF	TGTGCCAGCAGCTCACCCCGACCAGCGGGGGGAGAGACCCAGTACTTC	few	TRBV7-2	TRBJ2-5	TRBD2
CATRAAGGVETQYF	TGTGCCACCAGGGCGGCAGGGGGAGTAGAGACCCAGTACTTC	.	TRBV24-1	TRBJ2-5	TRBD1
CASSVPDRLGTDTQYF	TGTGCCAGCAGTGTCCCCGACAGGCTGGGCACAGATACGCAGTATTTT	.	TRBV6-1	TRBJ2-3	.
CASSLAGRPARTDTQYF	TGTGCCAGCAGCTTAGCGGGGAGGCCTGCACGCACAGATACGCAGTATTTT	.	TRBV5-6	TRBJ2-3	TRBD2
CASSLEGQPQHF	TGTGCCAGCAGCTTAGAGGGGCAGCCCCAGCATTTT	.	TRBV7-9	TRBJ1-5	.
CASSASGTGKGETQYF	TGCGCCAGCAGCGCCTCCGGGACAGGGAAGGGGGAGACCCAGTACTTC	.	TRBV5-1	TRBJ2-5	TRBD1
CASSLWGGYGYTF	TGTGCCAGCAGCTTATGGGGCGGCTATGGCTACACCTTC	.	TRBV5-5	TRBJ1-2	.
CASSPGQESYGYTF	TGTGCCAGCAGCCCGGGACAGGAATCCTATGGCTACACCTTC	.	TRBV7-9	TRBJ1-2	TRBD1
CASSSKDRAKNIQYF	TGTGCCAGCAGCTCAAAAGACAGAGCCAAAAACATTCAGTACTTC	.	TRBV7-3	TRBJ2-4	.
CATFDSYSPLHF	TGTGCCACTTTCGACAGCTATTCACCCCTCCACTTT	.	TRBV28	TRBJ1-6	.
CASSATGYNEQFF	TGTGCCAGCAGTGCGACAGGGTACAATGAGCAGTTCTTC	.	TRBV6-4	TRBJ2-1	TRBD1
CASSSGQNTEAFF	TGTGCCAGCAGCTCGGGACAGAACACTGAAGCTTTCTTT	few	TRBV7-3	TRBJ1-1	.
CASSQGIYNEKLFF	TGTGCCAGCAGCCAGGGTATATATAATGAAAAACTGTTTTTT	.	TRBV7-2	TRBJ1-4	.
CASSLPTGQGRGGTGELFF	TGTGCCAGCAGCTTACCGACTGGACAGGGAAGAGGGGGCACCGGGGAGCTGTTTTTT	.	TRBV11-3	TRBJ2-2	TRBD1
CASSETGPGTEAFF	TGCGCCAGCAGTGAGACCGGTCCGGGCACTGAAGCTTTCTTT	medium-sized	TRBV10-2	TRBJ1-1	.
CASTFWQGNQPQHF	TGTGCCAGTACCTTCTGGCAGGGCAATCAGCCCCAGCATTTT	.	TRBV19	TRBJ1-5	.
CASSEWDRVEGTQYF	TGTGCCAGCAGTGAGTGGGACAGGGTGGAGGGGACCCAGTACTTC	.	TRBV2	TRBJ2-5	TRBD1
CASSHAQGQGIEGNQPQHF	TGCGCCAGCAGTCACGCGCAAGGACAGGGAATAGAGGGCAATCAGCCCCAGCATTTT	.	TRBV23-1	TRBJ1-5	TRBD1
CASSIWGSHEQYF	TGTGCCAGTAGTATATGGGGCAGCCACGAGCAGTACTTC	.	TRBV19	TRBJ2-7	.
CASDRGGEKLFF	TGTGCCAGCGACAGGGGAGGTGAAAAACTGTTTTTT	.	TRBV2	TRBJ1-4	TRBD1
CASSLGGVNTEAFF	TGTGCCAGCAGCTTAGGAGGCGTGAACACTGAAGCTTTCTTT	.	TRBV7-9	TRBJ1-1	.
CASSPNFRDRAYIHF	TGTGCCAGCAGCCCCAACTTCCGGGACAGGGCCTACATTCACTTC	.	TRBV25-1	TRBJ1-2	TRBD1
CARSDCLYGYTF	TGTGCCAGATCCGACTGCTTATATGGCTACACCTTC	.	TRBV14	TRBJ1-2	.
CAISGGPSTDTQYF	TGTGCCATCAGCGGGGGGCCTTCCACAGATACGCAGTATTTT	.	TRBV10-3	TRBJ2-3	.
CASSLQGAVYGYTF	TGTGCCAGCAGCTTGCAGGGGGCGGTCTACGGCTACACCTTC	.	TRBV5-4	TRBJ1-2	TRBD1
CASSFTGSNYGYTF	TGTGCCAGCAGTTTCACAGGGTCTAACTATGGCTACACCTTC	.	TRBV6-2/TRBV6-3	TRBJ1-2	.
CASSPGHKNTEAFF	TGTGCCAGCTCACCGGGACACAAGAACACTGAAGCTTTCTTT	few	TRBV18	TRBJ1-1	.
CASSPLTGTNTEAFF	TGCGCCAGCAGCCCACTGACAGGGACGAACACTGAAGCTTTCTTT	.	TRBV4-1	TRBJ1-1	TRBD1
CASSYGPGQGRNEQYF	TGTGCCAGCAGTTACGGGCCGGGACAGGGGCGAAACGAGCAGTACTTC	.	TRBV6-6	TRBJ2-7	TRBD1
CASRGSYGYTF	TGTGCCTCTCGAGGAAGCTATGGCTACACCTTC	.	TRBV28	TRBJ1-2	.
CASTVQGRNEQFF	TGTGCCAGCACCGTCCAGGGGCGCAATGAGCAGTTCTTC	.	TRBV5-4	TRBJ2-1	.
CASRDPVVAASGGYEQYF	TGTGCCAGCAGAGACCCGGTTGTTGCGGCTAGCGGGGGCTACGAGCAGTACTTC	.	TRBV6-4	TRBJ2-7	TRBD2
CASSSGTSGGADQFF	TGCGCCAGCAGCTCCGGGACTAGCGGGGGGGCCGATCAGTTCTTC	once	TRBV5-1	TRBJ2-1	TRBD2
CASSQGGRQYF	TGTGCCAGCAGCCAAGGCGGCCGACAGTACTTC	.	TRBV14	TRBJ2-7	.
CASRLTGGTQTGELFF	TGTGCCAGCAGATTAACGGGGGGCACTCAAACCGGGGAGCTGTTTTTT	.	TRBV27	TRBJ2-2	.
CASRAEGPGNEKLFF	TGCGCCAGCAGGGCTGAAGGCCCGGGTAATGAAAAACTGTTTTTT	.	TRBV5-1	TRBJ1-4	.
CASSSPRNTGELFF	TGTGCCAGCAGCTCCCCTAGGAACACCGGGGAGCTGTTTTTT	.	TRBV7-8	TRBJ2-2	.
CASSLLALYEQYF	TGTGCCAGCAGCTTGTTAGCCCTCTACGAGCAGTACTTC	.	TRBV5-5	TRBJ2-7	.
CASSHGGKAFF	TGTGCCAGCAGCCATGGGGGCAAAGCTTTCTTT	.	TRBV14	TRBJ1-1	.